One sample yielded the 17 T cell receptor beta chains listed below, sequenced in a study of shared clonotypes between healthy human individuals. Profiling relied on immunoSEQ multiplex PCR, and the TCRdb table lists in-frame clones only, not all of them. Found here are 550,000 to 700,000 clones, about 80% of them singletons; the top ten hold around 2%. Sequenced material: memory CD4+ T cells sorted from blood. Subset: CD45RA-negative fraction. Source of these receptors: a woman aged 25-40 years in good health.

The rearrangement links TRBV30 to TRBJ2-1, with D uncertain. The V gene's germline CDR1 is GTSNPN and CDR2 SVGIG (reference sequence). The germline V and J ends were trimmed by 8 bases and 9 bases, with 14 bases remaining between them. CDR3 length equals 11 residues. This CDR3 is CARGLSSEQFF. DNA for the CDR3: TGTGCCCGAGGCCTATCTAGTGAGCAGTTCTTC.

The chain combines TRBV7-8 with TRBJ1-2, with D possibly being TRBD1 (5 bases). The CDR3 runs 14 residues. Germline CDR1 reads SGHVS; CDR2 reads FQNEAQ. Trimming removed 1 base at V and 4 bases at J, with 10 bases between. This CDR3 is CASSLVRQGYGYTF. The CDR3 DNA follows: TGTGCCAGCAGCTTAGTCCGCCAGGGCTATGGCTACACCTTC. The whole variable domain, remainder taken from reference TRBV7-8 and TRBJ1-2, is GAGVSQSPRYKVAKRGQDVALRCDPISGHVSLFWYQQALGQGPEFLTYFQNEAQLDKSGLPSDRFFAERPEGSVSTLKIQRTQQEDSAVYLCASSLVRQGYGYTFGSGTRLTVV.

V gene TRBV14 combines with J gene TRBJ2-5, with 10 nucleotides matching TRBD2. The CDR3 extends over 17 amino acids. V lost 5 bases, J lost 5 bases, and 14 bases stayed unmatched. Per germline, CDR1 SGHDN and CDR2 FVKESK. The DNA for the CDR3 is TGTGCCAGCAGCGGGCCTCCGGGACTAGCGATTACGGAGACCCAGTACTTC. This translates into CASSGPPGLAITETQYF.

With respect to this clone: Other DNA sequences in this sample translate to the same CDR3. CDR3: CASSTASGSYNEQFF. The CDR3 DNA follows: TGCGCCAGCAGCACGGCTTCTGGCTCCTACAATGAGCAGTTCTTC. The chain is built from TRBV5-1 and TRBJ2-1; D remains unclear. The CDR3 extends over 15 amino acids. Trimming shortened V by 4 bases and J by 0 bases, and 11 bases separated the two germline ends. The germline CDR1 and CDR2 sequences are SGHRS and YFSETQ. Together with reference TRBV5-1 and TRBJ2-1, the CDR3 gives the full variable domain: KAGVTQTPRYLIKTRGQQVTLSCSPISGHRSVSWYQQTPGQGLQFLFEYFSETQRNKGNFPGRFSGRQFSNSRSEMNVSTLELGDSALYLCASSTASGSYNEQFFGPGTRLTVL.

This clone appeared a few times. The V call is TRBV19, the J call TRBJ2-1; D ambiguous. CDR1 and CDR2 (germline): LNHDA, SQIVND (reference sequence). The CDR3 spans 17 residues. With 5 bases removed from V and 6 bases from J, the gap between germline ends came to 23 bases. CDR3 region: CASSSLKRGQDSNEQFF. The CDR3 coding sequence is TGTGCCAGTAGTTCCTTAAAGCGAGGCCAGGATAGCAATGAGCAGTTCTTC. Full variable domain (outside the CDR3, taken from reference TRBV19 and TRBJ2-1): DGGITQSPKYLFRKEGQNVTLSCEQNLNHDAMYWYRQDPGQGLRLIYYSQIVNDFQKGDIAEGYSVSREKKESFPLTVTSAQKNPTAFYLCASSSLKRGQDSNEQFFGPGTRLTVL.

In DNA form, the CDR3 reads TGTGCCAGCAGCAGAGCACTAGCGGACCCTCACAATGAGCAGTTCTTC. Translating it yields CASSRALADPHNEQFF. The chain has TRBV7-9 and TRBJ2-1; 8 bases line up with TRBD2. This CDR3 spans 16 amino acids. Trimming cost V 5 bases and J 5 bases; bases outside gene matches: 11. In germline, CDR1 is SEHNR, CDR2 FQNEAQ (reference sequence).

This chain uses TRBV18 with TRBJ2-2; TRBD2 might be the D (6 bases). CDR3 size: 15 residues. Between the trimmed V and J ends, which lost 1 base and 5 bases, there was a span of 11 bases. Looked up from germline, CDR1 is KGHSH and CDR2 is LQKENI. CDR3 in DNA: TGTGCCAGCTCACCACAGGGAGGAAAAACCGGGGAGCTGTTTTTT. It yields the protein CASSPQGGKTGELFF.

This sequence joins TRBV25-1 and TRBJ2-2; 9 nucleotides match TRBD2. Per the germline V gene, CDR1 is MGHDK and CDR2 is SYGVNS. The J segment lost 5 bases and the V segment lost 3 bases, leaving 4 bases of the junction unmatched. The length of the CDR3 is 15 residues. DNA for the CDR3: TGTGCCAGCAGTGATGTAGCGGGAGATACCGGGGAGCTGTTTTTT. Translating gives CASSDVAGDTGELFF.

This clone has a handful of counts. This CDR3 is also generated by other DNA sequences in the sample. This chain uses TRBV19 with TRBJ2-2; D unresolved. V lost 0 bases and J 5 bases, leaving 4 bases between the germline ends. The germline V gene encodes CDR1 LNHDA and CDR2 SQIVND (reference sequence). The CDR3 length is 13 residues. The DNA of the CDR3 is TGTGCCAGTAGTATAGATAGAACCGGGGAGCTGTTTTTT. This codes for CASSIDRTGELFF.

The DNA of the CDR3 is TGTGCCAGCGGACCCGACAGGTTAGGCACTGAAGCTTTCTTT. Protein product: CASGPDRLGTEAFF. This chain joins TRBV6-8 and TRBJ1-1; a weak D match, TRBD1 (6 bases). Per germline, CDR1 MNHGY and CDR2 SAAAGT. V lost 8 bases and J 4 bases, leaving 17 bases between the germline ends. This CDR3 region has 14 residues.

The rearrangement uses TRBV27 and TRBJ2-2; TRBD1 aligns across 8 bases. The CDR3 runs to 15 residues. The germline gives CDR1 MNHEY, CDR2 SMNVEV (reference sequence). The V gene end was trimmed by 5 bases and the J gene end by 6 bases; junction bases not matched to a gene: 8. The CDR3 here is CASSLQGALAGELFF. CDR3 bases: TGTGCCAGCAGTCTCCAGGGGGCTTTAGCCGGGGAGCTGTTTTTT.

This rearrangement joins TRBV9 to TRBJ2-7; D possibly corresponds to TRBD2 (7 bases). Deletions cut 3 bases from V and 3 bases from J, with 13 bases between. The germline V gene has CDR1 SGDLS and CDR2 YYNGEE. CDR3 length: 14 residues. CDR3 sequence: CASSASGEGYEQYF. As DNA, the CDR3 is TGTGCCAGCAGCGCCTCAGGGGAGGGCTACGAGCAGTACTTC. The variable domain in full, with the rest retrieved from reference TRBV9 and TRBJ2-7, is DSGVTQTPKHLITATGQRVTLRCSPRSGDLSVYWYQQSLDQGLQFLIQYYNGEERAKGNILERFSAQQFPDLHSELNLSSLELGDSALYFCASSASGEGYEQYFGPGTRLTVT.

The table lists this clone with a count of one. J is TRBJ1-5 and V is TRBV2, with D possibly TRBD1 on 5 matching bases. CDR3 size: 13 residues. Trimming pared 5 bases from V and 5 bases from J, leaving 10 bases between. From germline, CDR1 is SNHLY and CDR2 FYNNEI. The CDR3 protein is CASSSDRYQPQHF. The CDR3 DNA is TGTGCCAGCAGTAGCGACAGATATCAGCCCCAGCATTTT.

CDR3 nucleotide sequence: TGTGCCAGCAGTGACTATGGGCTGAACACTGAAGCTTTCTTT. The encoded protein is CASSDYGLNTEAFF. The chain combines TRBV6-1 with TRBJ1-1; no reliable D call. The CDR3 sequence is 14 residues long. Trimming removed 3 bases at V and 0 bases at J, with 8 bases between. CDR1 and CDR2 (germline): MNHNS, SASEGT.

The chain employs TRBV29-1 and TRBJ2-5; D unclear. The DNA matches TRBJ2-7 better at its end, which makes the J call doubtful. Germline V gene sequence: CDR1 SQVTM, CDR2 ANQGSEA. This CDR3 has 13 amino acids. Written as DNA, the CDR3 is TGCAGCGTTGAAGAGGTGCTCTCCCTCGAGCAGTACTTC. Protein: CSVEEVLSLEQYF.

This clone was detected only a few times. This chain links TRBV25-1 with TRBJ1-5, with TRBD1 as a possible D gene (6 bases). Germline assignment: CDR1 MGHDK and CDR2 SYGVNS. The CDR3 length is 18 residues. Between the trimmed V and J ends, which lost 0 bases and 3 bases, there was a span of 18 bases. CDR3 sequence reads: CASSEYRQDRRDNQPQHF. CDR3 sequence (DNA): TGTGCCAGCAGTGAATACCGACAGGACAGACGAGACAATCAGCCCCAGCATTTT.

The chain is built from TRBV19 and TRBJ2-3; 7 nucleotides align to TRBD1. The length of the CDR3 is 12 residues. CDR1 LNHDA and CDR2 SQIVND come from the germline V gene (reference sequence). With V trimmed by 5 bases and J by 6 bases, 2 bases remained unmatched. The CDR3 sequence: CASSLTGDTQYF. The CDR3 bases are TGTGCCAGTAGTTTGACAGGGGATACGCAGTATTTT.